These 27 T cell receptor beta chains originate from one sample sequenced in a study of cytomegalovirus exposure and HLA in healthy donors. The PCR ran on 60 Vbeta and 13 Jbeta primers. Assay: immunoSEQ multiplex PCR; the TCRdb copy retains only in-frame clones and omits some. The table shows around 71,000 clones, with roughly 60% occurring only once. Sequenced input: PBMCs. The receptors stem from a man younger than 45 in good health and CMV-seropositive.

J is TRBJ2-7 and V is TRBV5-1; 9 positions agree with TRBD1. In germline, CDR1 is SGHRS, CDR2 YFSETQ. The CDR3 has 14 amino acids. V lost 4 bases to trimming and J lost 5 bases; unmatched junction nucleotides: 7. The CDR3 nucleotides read TGCGCCAGCAGCCGGGGGGACAGGGAGGACGAGCAGTACTTC. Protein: CASSRGDREDEQYF.

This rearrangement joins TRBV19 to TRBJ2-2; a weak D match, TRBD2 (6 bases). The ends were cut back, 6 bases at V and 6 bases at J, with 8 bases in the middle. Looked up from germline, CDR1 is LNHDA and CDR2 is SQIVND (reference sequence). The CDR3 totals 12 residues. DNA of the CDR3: TGTGCCAGTAGGGACTACTCCGGGGAGCTGTTTTTT. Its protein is CASRDYSGELFF.

CDR3 sequence (DNA): TGTGCCAGCAGCTTCCTCCTCGCGGGAGGGCGGTCAGATACGCAGTATTTT. Protein sequence: CASSFLLAGGRSDTQYF. The chain combines TRBV7-2 with TRBJ2-3; TRBD2 matches at 9 bases. Germline CDR1 reads SGHTA; CDR2 reads FQGNSA. Trimming took 3 bases from V and 4 from J; bases not matched to a gene: 11. The CDR3 consists of 17 residues.

The CDR3 region is CASTYRVGEQYF. The DNA of the CDR3 is TGTGCCAGTACCTACAGGGTCGGCGAGCAGTACTTC. This chain connects TRBV19 to TRBJ2-7, with D maybe TRBD1 (6 bases). This CDR3 is 12 amino acids long. Trimming pared 7 bases from V and 6 bases from J, leaving 13 bases between. Germline CDR1 is LNHDA and CDR2 is SQIVND (reference sequence). Using reference TRBV19 and TRBJ2-7 for the parts outside the CDR3, the full variable domain is DGGITQSPKYLFRKEGQNVTLSCEQNLNHDAMYWYRQDPGQGLRLIYYSQIVNDFQKGDIAEGYSVSREKKESFPLTVTSAQKNPTAFYLCASTYRVGEQYFGPGTRLTVT.

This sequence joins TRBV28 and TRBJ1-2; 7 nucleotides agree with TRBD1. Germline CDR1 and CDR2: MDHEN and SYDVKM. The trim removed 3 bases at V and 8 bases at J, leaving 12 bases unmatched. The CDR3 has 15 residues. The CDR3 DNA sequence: TGTGCCAGCAGTTTCGGCGAAACAGGGGCCCACGGCTACACCTTC. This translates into CASSFGETGAHGYTF.

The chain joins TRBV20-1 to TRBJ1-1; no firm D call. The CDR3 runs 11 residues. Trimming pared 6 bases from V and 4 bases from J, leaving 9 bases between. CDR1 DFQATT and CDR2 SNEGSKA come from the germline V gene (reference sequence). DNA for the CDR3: TGCAGTGCCCCAGGAGGCACTGAAGCTTTCTTT. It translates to CSAPGGTEAFF.

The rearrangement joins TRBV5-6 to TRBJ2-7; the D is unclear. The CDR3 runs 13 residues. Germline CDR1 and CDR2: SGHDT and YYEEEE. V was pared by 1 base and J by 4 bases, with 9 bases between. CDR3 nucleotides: TGTGCCAGCAGCTTGATACGGGTGTACGAGCAGTACTTC. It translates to CASSLIRVYEQYF. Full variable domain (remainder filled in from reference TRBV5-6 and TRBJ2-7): DAGVTQSPTHLIKTRGQQVTLRCSPKSGHDTVSWYQQALGQGPQFIFQYYEEEERQRGNFPDRFSGHQFPNYSSELNVNALLLGDSALYLCASSLIRVYEQYFGPGTRLTVT.

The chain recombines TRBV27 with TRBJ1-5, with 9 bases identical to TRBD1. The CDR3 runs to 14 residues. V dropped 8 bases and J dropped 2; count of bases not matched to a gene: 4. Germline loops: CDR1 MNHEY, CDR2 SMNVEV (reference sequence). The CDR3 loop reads CASRDRAGNQPQHF. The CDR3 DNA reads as TGTGCCAGCCGGGACAGGGCGGGCAATCAGCCCCAGCATTTT.

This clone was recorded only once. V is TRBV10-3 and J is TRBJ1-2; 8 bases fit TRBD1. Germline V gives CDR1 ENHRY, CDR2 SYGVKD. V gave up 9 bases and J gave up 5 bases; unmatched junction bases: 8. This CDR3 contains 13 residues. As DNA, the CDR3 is TGTGCCATACAGCAGGGGGCGGGATATGGCTACACCTTC. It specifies CAIQQGAGYGYTF.

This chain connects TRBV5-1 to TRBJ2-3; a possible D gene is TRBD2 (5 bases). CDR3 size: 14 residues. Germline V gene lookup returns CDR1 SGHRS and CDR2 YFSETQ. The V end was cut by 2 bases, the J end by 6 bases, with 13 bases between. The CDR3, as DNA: TGCGCCAGCAGCTTCGGCCGGGATGTGGATACGCAGTATTTT. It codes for CASSFGRDVDTQYF. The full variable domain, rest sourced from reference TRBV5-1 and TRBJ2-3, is KAGVTQTPRYLIKTRGQQVTLSCSPISGHRSVSWYQQTPGQGLQFLFEYFSETQRNKGNFPGRFSGRQFSNSRSEMNVSTLELGDSALYLCASSFGRDVDTQYFGPGTRLTVL.

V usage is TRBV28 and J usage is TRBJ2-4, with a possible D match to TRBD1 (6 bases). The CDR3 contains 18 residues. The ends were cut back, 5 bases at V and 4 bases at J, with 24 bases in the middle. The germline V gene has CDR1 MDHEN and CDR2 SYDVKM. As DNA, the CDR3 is TGTGCCAGCAGTCGCATTGACCTCCTGACAGGATCAAAAAACATTCAGTACTTC. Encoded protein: CASSRIDLLTGSKNIQYF.

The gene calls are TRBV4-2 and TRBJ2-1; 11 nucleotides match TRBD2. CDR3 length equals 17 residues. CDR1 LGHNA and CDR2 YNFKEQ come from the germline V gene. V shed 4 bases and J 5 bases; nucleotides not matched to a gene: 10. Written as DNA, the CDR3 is TGTGCCAGCAGCCGAGAACGGACTAGCGGGCACAACAATGAGCAGTTCTTC. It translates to CASSRERTSGHNNEQFF.

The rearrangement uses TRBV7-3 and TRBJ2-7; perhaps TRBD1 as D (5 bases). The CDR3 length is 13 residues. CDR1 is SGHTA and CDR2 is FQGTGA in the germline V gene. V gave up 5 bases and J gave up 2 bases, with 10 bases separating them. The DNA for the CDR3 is TGTGCCAGCAGCCCCCCAGGGACCTACGAGCAGTACTTC. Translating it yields CASSPPGTYEQYF.

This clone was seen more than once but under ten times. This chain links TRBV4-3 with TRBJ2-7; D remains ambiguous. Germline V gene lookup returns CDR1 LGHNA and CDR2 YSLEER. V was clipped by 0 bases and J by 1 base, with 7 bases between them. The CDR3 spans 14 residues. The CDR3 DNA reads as TGCGCCAGCAGCCAAGAACTACAATCCTACGAGCAGTACTTC. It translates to CASSQELQSYEQYF.

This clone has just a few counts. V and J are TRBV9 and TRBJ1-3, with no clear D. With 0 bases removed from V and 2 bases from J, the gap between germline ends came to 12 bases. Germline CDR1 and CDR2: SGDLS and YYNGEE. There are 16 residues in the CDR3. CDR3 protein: CASSVDLGRAGNTIYF. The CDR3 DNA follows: TGTGCCAGCAGCGTAGATCTGGGTCGGGCTGGAAACACCATATATTTT. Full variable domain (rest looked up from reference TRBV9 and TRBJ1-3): DSGVTQTPKHLITATGQRVTLRCSPRSGDLSVYWYQQSLDQGLQFLIQYYNGEERAKGNILERFSAQQFPDLHSELNLSSLELGDSALYFCASSVDLGRAGNTIYFGEGSWLTVV.

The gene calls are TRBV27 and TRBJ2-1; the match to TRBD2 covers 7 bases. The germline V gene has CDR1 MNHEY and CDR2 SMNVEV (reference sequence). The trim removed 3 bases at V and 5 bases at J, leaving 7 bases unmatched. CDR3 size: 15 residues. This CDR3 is CASSFAGEENNEQFF. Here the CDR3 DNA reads TGTGCCAGCAGTTTTGCGGGAGAGGAGAACAATGAGCAGTTCTTC.

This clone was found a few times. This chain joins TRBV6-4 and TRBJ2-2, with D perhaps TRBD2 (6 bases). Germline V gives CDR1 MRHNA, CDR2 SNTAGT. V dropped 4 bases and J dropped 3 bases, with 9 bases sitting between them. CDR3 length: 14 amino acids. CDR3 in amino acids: CASSVSGDTGELFF. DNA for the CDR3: TGTGCCAGCAGTGTATCGGGAGACACCGGGGAGCTGTTTTTT.

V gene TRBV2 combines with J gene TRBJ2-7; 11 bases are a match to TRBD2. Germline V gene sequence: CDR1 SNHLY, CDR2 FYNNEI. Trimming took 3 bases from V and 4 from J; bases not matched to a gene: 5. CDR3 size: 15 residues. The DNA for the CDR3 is TGTGCCAGCAGTGATCCCGGGACTAGCGGATACGAGCAGTACTTC. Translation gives CASSDPGTSGYEQYF.

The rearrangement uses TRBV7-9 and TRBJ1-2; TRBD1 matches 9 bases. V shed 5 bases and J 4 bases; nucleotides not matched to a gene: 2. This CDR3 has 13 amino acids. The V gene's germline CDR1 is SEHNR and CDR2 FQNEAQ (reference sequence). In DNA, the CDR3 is TGTGCCAGCAGCGGGACAGGGTCCTATGGCTACACCTTC. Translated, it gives CASSGTGSYGYTF.

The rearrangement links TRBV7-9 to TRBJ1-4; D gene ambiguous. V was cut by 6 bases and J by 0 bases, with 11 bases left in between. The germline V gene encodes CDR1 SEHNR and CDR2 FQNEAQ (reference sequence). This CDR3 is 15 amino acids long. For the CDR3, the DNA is TGTGCCAGCAGATCGCCTGGAGCAACTAATGAAAAACTGTTTTTT. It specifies CASRSPGATNEKLFF.

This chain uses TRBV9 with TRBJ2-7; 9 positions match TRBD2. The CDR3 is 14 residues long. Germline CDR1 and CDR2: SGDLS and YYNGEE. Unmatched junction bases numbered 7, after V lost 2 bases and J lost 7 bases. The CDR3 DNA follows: TGTGCCAGCAGCGTGGGCGGGAGGGCAGAGGAGCAGTACTTC. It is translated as CASSVGGRAEEQYF.

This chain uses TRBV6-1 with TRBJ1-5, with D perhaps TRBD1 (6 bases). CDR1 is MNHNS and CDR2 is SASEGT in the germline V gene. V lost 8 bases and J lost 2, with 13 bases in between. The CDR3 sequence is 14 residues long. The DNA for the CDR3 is TGTGCCAGCCGGATGCCAGGGGGCAATCAGCCCCAGCATTTT. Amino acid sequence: CASRMPGGNQPQHF.

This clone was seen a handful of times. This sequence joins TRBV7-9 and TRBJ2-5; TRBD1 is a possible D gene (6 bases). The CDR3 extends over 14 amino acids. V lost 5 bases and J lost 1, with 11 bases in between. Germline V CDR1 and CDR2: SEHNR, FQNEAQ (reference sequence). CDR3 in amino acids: CASSPRTAQETQYF. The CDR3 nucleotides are TGTGCCAGCAGCCCCAGGACAGCCCAAGAGACCCAGTACTTC.

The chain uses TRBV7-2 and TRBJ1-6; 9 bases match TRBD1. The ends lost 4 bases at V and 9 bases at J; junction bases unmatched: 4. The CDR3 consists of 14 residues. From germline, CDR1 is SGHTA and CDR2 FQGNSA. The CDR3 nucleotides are TGTGCCAGCAGCTCCGGGACAGGGTCTTCACCCCTCCACTTT. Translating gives CASSSGTGSSPLHF.

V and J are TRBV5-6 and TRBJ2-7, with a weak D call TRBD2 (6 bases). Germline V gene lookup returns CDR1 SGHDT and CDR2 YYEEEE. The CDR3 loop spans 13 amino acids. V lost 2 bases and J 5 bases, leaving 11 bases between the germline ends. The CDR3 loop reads CASSFGGNHEQYF. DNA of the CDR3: TGTGCCAGCAGCTTCGGCGGGAACCACGAGCAGTACTTC. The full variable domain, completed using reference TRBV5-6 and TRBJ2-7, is DAGVTQSPTHLIKTRGQQVTLRCSPKSGHDTVSWYQQALGQGPQFIFQYYEEEERQRGNFPDRFSGHQFPNYSSELNVNALLLGDSALYLCASSFGGNHEQYFGPGTRLTVT.

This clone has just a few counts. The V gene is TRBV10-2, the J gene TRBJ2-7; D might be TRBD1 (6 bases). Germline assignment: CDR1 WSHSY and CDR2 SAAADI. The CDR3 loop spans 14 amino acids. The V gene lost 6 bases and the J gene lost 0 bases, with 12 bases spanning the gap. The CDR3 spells CASRDSPNSYEQYF. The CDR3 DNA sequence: TGCGCCAGCAGGGACAGTCCGAACTCCTACGAGCAGTACTTC.

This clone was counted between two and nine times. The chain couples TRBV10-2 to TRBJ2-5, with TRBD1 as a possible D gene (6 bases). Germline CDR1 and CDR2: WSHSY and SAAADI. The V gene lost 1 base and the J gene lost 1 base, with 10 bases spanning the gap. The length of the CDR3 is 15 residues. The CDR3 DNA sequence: TGCGCCAGCAGTGAGTACGGGACAACCCAAGAGACCCAGTACTTC. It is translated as CASSEYGTTQETQYF.